The entry below describes one T cell receptor (beta chain). The antigen is not known. The data were taken from a study of response to subunit inactivated influenza vaccine. Points from the study as a whole: A suggestion made by the authors is that each seasonal influenza vaccination recruits few new T cells.

Germline trimming cut 5 bases from V and 4 bases from J; bases unmatched to any gene: 8. The CDR3 contains 14 residues. Germline assignment: CDR1 DFQATT and CDR2 SNEGSKA (reference sequence). TCRdb reprocessed the RT-PCR reads with MiXCR, giving one entry per CDR3 protein. The table records 250,000 to 350,000 distinct CDR3 sequences, about 20% of them present only once. The chain employs TRBV20-1 and TRBJ2-7; 10 bases align to TRBD1. The specimen was PBMCs from blood, collected about 20 months after vaccination. This clonotype was obtained from a man aged 50-75 years who received an inactivated influenza vaccine. As DNA, the CDR3 is TGCAGTGCTTTGGACAGGGGGTCCTATTACGAGCAGTACTTC. It specifies CSALDRGSYYEQYF.